The present entry profiles one TCR beta chain with its context. What it binds is not known. This sample stems from a study of T cell responses to AZD1222 COVID-19 vaccine. Findings of the study overall: Spike-specific TCR breadth rose after two AZD1222 doses, and depth rose as well. Donors, mostly white British, included more females; clonal diversity was possibly underestimated. It was only a handful of AZD1222 recipients who were seropositive at baseline.

Second-dose schedules of about 4 or about 12 weeks were combined. The assay was immunoSEQ multiplex PCR, and TCRdb's table has in-frame clones only and misses some. Of approximately 100,000 clones in the sample, 70% to 90% are singletons; the top ten hold less than 5%. In germline, CDR1 is DFQATT, CDR2 SNEGSKA (reference sequence). The CDR3 is made up of 10 amino acids. The chain employs TRBV20-1 and TRBJ1-6; TRBD1 might be the D (5 bases). This TCR derives from an adult who received the AZD1222 COVID-19 vaccine. The sample in question was peripheral blood, obtained 28 days after the second AZD1222 dose. The DNA of the CDR3 is TGCGGGGCGGGGGTATCACCCCTCCACTTT. It is translated as CGAGVSPLHF.